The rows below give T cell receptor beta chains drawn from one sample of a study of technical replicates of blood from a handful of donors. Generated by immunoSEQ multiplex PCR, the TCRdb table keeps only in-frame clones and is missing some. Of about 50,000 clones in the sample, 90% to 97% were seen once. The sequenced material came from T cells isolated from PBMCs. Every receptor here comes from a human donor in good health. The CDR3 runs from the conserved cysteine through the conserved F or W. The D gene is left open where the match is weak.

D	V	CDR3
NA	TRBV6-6	CASRTRTEAFF
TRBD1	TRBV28	CASIKGQGRIAFF
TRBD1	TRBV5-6	CASSLVDRDYEQYF
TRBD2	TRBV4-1	CASRQAGSSTDTQYF
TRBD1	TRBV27	CASSPWTGDTEAFF
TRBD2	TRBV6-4	CASSEGTSGRISEQFF
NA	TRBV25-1	CASGRDSFYEQYF
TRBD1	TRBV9	CASSVGTGGWYEQYF
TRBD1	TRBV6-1	CASSEIDRGHGYTF
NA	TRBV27	CASSLQGSGTEAFF
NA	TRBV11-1	CASSLGRAGHEQYF
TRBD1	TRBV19	CASSPGQGELNQPQHF
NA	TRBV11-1	CASSSQGKLEETQYF
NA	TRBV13	CASSLLDRGPGELFF
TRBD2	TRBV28	CASSSPRLAGSYNEQFF
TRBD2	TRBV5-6	CASRGLAMTGAEQYF
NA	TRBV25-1	CASSDPGGNTEAFF
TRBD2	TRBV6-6	CASSLLAGEVTDTQYF
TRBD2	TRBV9	CASSGPGLGLREQYF
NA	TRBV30	CAWSVTVSNQPQHF
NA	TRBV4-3	CASSQVAGSTDTQYF
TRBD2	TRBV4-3	CASSRATSDFSYNEQFF
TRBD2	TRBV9	CASSAGLASIYNEQFF
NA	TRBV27	CASSFGGGEQYF
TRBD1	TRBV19	CASSWTGMNTEAFF
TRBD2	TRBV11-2	CASSPGTSGSHEQFF
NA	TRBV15	CATGLGTIYF
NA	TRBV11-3	CASSFSVYEQYF
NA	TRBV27	CASSFAQGGYEQYF
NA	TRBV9	CASSVDGDITDEQFF
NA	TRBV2	CASMRDTQYF
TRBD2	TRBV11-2	CASSLVGSGSADTQYF
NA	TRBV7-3	CASSAKGDTEAFF
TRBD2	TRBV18	CASSQPSGRALNTGELFF
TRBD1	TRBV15	CATSRRTGGTDTQYF
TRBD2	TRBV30	CAWRAAGAYNEQFF
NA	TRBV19	CASSIDGSSIAKNIQYF
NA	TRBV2	CAVWGGRGEAFF
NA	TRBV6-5	CASRIISRQPQHF
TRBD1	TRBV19	CASWRTGEAGELFF
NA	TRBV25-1	CASSEPGGRTAGELFF
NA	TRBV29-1	CSVELQGDTQYF
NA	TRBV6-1	CASSESGDLDTQYF
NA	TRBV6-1	CASSDIGRGTEAFF
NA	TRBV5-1	CASSLYGSLSSYEQYF
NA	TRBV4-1	CASSQITGITEQFF
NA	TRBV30	CAWSVVAASTDTQYF
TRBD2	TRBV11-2	CASSHSLAVSYNEQFF
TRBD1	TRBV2	CASQGQGNYGYTF
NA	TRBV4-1	CASSQRGGYNEQFF
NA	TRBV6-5	CASSPFSSGNTIYF
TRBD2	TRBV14	CASSQPTAGGPLFGNEQYF